These 11 T cell receptor beta chains came from one sample sequenced in a study of blood T cells in healthy people across ages. Primers used in a second PCR of about 7 to 12 cycles were a sample-barcoded 5' primer and a J-beta primer mix. TCRdb called the 5' RACE reads again in MiXCR, with one record for every CDR3 protein. The table has about 800,000 distinct CDR3 sequences, 25% seen once; the top ten hold approximately 3.7%. The same sample was also studied in work on T cells of mothers and their children.

Material: blood. The receptor set was obtained from a boy aged 10-17 years in good health.

The J gene is TRBJ2-7, the V gene TRBV6-5; 9 bases are a match to TRBD1. Germline loops: CDR1 MNHEY, CDR2 SVGAGI. This CDR3 comprises 15 residues. The V segment lost 4 bases and the J segment 1 base; nucleotides outside the gene matches: 5. The chain's CDR3 is CASSSPGTGSYEQYF. The CDR3, as DNA: TGTGCCAGCAGTTCACCCGGGACAGGGTCCTACGAGCAGTACTTC.

The chain uses TRBV20-1 and TRBJ2-3, with unresolved D. The germline V gene encodes CDR1 DFQATT and CDR2 SNEGSKA (reference sequence). The V gene lost 7 bases and the J gene lost 1 base, with 6 bases spanning the gap. This CDR3 has 11 amino acids. The DNA of the CDR3 is TGCAGTGTCACACGCACAGATACGCAGTATTTT. The encoded protein is CSVTRTDTQYF.

There are a few counts of this clonotype. The rearrangement uses TRBV20-1 and TRBJ1-5, with a possible D match to TRBD1 (5 bases). V was pared by 1 base and J by 0 bases, with 7 bases between. CDR1 and CDR2 (germline): DFQATT, SNEGSKA (reference sequence). This CDR3 has 14 residues. Here the CDR3 reads CSARGTISNQPQHF. The CDR3 DNA reads as TGCAGTGCTAGAGGGACAATTAGCAATCAGCCCCAGCATTTT.

This clonotype appeared a few times. The J gene is TRBJ1-2, the V gene TRBV7-9, with 9 bases matching TRBD1. The V gene end was trimmed by 5 bases and the J gene end by 2 bases; junction bases not matched to a gene: 6. Germline CDR1 SEHNR, CDR2 FQNEAQ (reference sequence). The CDR3 is 15 amino acids. CDR3 DNA: TGTGCCAGCAGCCAAGGACAGGGGATGAACTATGGCTACACCTTC. This translates into CASSQGQGMNYGYTF.

In this sample, this clonotype turned up a few times. The chain links TRBV27 to TRBJ1-4; D is possibly TRBD1 (6 bases). The CDR3 covers 15 residues. Germline CDR1 and CDR2: MNHEY and SMNVEV (reference sequence). The V end lost 6 bases, the J end lost 7 bases, and 18 bases lay between the germline ends. In DNA form, the CDR3 reads TGTGCCAGCAGGGATCGGGGGGCTTTTGGTGAAAAACTGTTTTTT. Protein sequence: CASRDRGAFGEKLFF.

This clonotype was counted between two and nine times. V gene TRBV29-1 combines with J gene TRBJ2-2, with 10 bases identical to TRBD1. CDR1 is SQVTM and CDR2 is ANQGSEA in the germline V gene. The CDR3 runs 12 residues. CDR3 DNA sequence: TGCAGTGGGACAGGGGCCACCGGGGAGCTGTTTTTT. It encodes CSGTGATGELFF.

This clonotype was counted a few times. The chain has TRBV5-1 and TRBJ1-1; D is perhaps TRBD1 (5 bases). Germline V gene sequence: CDR1 SGHRS, CDR2 YFSETQ. V gave up 4 bases and J gave up 0 bases, with 16 bases separating them. The CDR3 is 16 residues long. The CDR3 here is CASSLTTGTLNTEAFF. The CDR3, as DNA: TGCGCCAGCAGCCTGACTACCGGGACGTTGAACACTGAAGCTTTCTTT.

The sample holds a few counts of this clonotype. The chain combines TRBV7-2 with TRBJ2-5, with 8 bases lining up with TRBD2. CDR1 and CDR2 (germline): SGHTA, FQGNSA. This CDR3 region has 20 residues. V was clipped by 5 bases and J by 6 bases; unmatched bases: 26. This CDR3 reads CASSLRGMGGSSGSPQTQYF. The CDR3 region has the DNA TGTGCCAGCAGCCTCAGGGGCATGGGCGGGTCGAGCGGGAGTCCTCAGACCCAGTACTTC.

Only a few counts were recorded for this clonotype. The genes are TRBV12-3 or TRBV12-4 and TRBJ1-4; a weak D match, TRBD1 (6 bases). V was clipped by 1 base and J by 7 bases, with 13 bases between them. This CDR3 has 15 residues. The CDR3 reads CASSLDGTLGEKLFF. The DNA for the CDR3 is TGTGCCAGCAGTTTAGACGGGACACTTGGTGAAAAACTGTTTTTT.

This chain connects TRBV7-9 to TRBJ2-2; D uncertain. Germline assignment: CDR1 SEHNR and CDR2 FQNEAQ (reference sequence). Trimming removed 3 bases from V and 3 bases from J, with 5 bases in between. The CDR3 covers 13 residues. CDR3 residues: CASSFQYTGELFF. The CDR3 DNA reads TGTGCCAGCAGCTTTCAGTACACCGGGGAGCTGTTTTTT. The full variable domain, with the rest looked up from reference TRBV7-9 and TRBJ2-2, is DTGVSQNPRHKITKRGQNVTFRCDPISEHNRLYWYRQTLGQGPEFLTYFQNEAQLEKSRLLSDRFSAERPKGSFSTLEIQRTEQGDSAMYLCASSFQYTGELFFGEGSRLTVL.

This rearrangement joins TRBV7-9 to TRBJ2-1; 12 nucleotides agree with TRBD1. The CDR3 totals 18 residues. Trimming removed 5 bases from V and 7 bases from J; junction bases left unmatched: 15. In germline, CDR1 is SEHNR, CDR2 FQNEAQ (reference sequence). The CDR3 loop is CASSRQGQGAIGRNEQFF. For the CDR3, the DNA is TGTGCCAGCAGCCGACAGGGACAGGGGGCGATCGGGCGGAATGAGCAGTTCTTC.